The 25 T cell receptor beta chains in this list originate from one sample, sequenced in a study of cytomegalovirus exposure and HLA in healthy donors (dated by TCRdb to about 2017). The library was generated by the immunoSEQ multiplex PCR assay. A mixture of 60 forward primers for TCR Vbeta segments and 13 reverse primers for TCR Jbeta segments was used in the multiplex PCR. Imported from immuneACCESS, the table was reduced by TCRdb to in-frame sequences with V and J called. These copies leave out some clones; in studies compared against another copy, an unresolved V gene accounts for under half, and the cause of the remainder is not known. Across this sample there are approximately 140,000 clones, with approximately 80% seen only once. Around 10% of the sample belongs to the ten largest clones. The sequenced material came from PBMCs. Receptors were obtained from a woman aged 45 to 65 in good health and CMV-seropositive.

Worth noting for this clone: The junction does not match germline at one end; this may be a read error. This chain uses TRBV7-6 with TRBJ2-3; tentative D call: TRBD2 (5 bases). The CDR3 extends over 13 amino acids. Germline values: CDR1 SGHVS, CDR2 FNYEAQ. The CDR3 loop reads CASSLGQKTIPFF. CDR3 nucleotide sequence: TGTGCCAGCAGCTTAGGCCAAAAGACTATTCCTTTTTTT.

CDR3 protein: CAWRGQGWYGYTF. In DNA, the CDR3 is TGTGCCTGGCGAGGACAGGGGTGGTATGGCTACACCTTC. V gene TRBV30 combines with J gene TRBJ1-2; 9 bases agree with TRBD1. This CDR3 is 13 amino acids long. V gave up 5 bases and J gave up 5 bases; unmatched junction bases: 6. CDR1 and CDR2 (germline): GTSNPN, SVGIG (reference sequence).

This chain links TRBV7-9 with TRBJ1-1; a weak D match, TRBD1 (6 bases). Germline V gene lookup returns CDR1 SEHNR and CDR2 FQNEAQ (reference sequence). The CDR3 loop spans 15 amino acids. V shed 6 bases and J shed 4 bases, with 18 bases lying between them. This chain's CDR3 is CASSSRTATGTEAFF. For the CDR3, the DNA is TGTGCCAGCAGTTCCCGGACAGCAACGGGCACTGAAGCTTTCTTT.

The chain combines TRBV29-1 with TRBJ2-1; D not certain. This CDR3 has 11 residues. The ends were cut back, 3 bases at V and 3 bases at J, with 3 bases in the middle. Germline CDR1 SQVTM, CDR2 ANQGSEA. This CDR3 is CSVDHYNEQFF. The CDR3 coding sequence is TGCAGCGTTGACCACTACAATGAGCAGTTCTTC.

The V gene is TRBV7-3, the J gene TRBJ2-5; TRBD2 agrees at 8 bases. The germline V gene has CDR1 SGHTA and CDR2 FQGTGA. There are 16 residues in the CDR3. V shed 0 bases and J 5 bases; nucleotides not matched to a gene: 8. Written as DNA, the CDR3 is TGTGCCAGCAGCTTAACTCCGGGGGGGCCGTCGGAGACCCAGTACTTC. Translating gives CASSLTPGGPSETQYF. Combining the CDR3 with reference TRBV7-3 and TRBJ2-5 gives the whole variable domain GAGVSQTPSNKVTEKGKYVELRCDPISGHTALYWYRQSLGQGPEFLIYFQGTGAADDSGLPNDRFFAVRPEGSVSTLKIQRTERGDSAVYLCASSLTPGGPSETQYFGPGTRLLVL.

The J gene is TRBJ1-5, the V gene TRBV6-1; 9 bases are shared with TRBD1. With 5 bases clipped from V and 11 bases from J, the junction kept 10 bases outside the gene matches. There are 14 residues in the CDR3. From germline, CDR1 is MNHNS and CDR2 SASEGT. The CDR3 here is CASSRDRVAEAQHF. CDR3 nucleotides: TGTGCCAGCAGTCGGGACAGGGTGGCTGAAGCCCAGCATTTT.

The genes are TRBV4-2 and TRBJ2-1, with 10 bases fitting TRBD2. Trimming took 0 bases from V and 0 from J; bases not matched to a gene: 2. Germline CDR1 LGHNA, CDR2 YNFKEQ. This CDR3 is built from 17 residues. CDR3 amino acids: CASSQEPSGSSYNEQFF. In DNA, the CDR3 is TGTGCCAGCAGCCAAGAGCCTAGCGGGAGCTCCTACAATGAGCAGTTCTTC.

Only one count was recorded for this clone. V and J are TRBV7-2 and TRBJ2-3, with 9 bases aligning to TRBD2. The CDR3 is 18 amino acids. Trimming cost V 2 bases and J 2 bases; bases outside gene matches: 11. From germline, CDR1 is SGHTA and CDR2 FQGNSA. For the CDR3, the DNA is TGTGCCAGCAGCTTAAGTGGGGGTAGCGGGGGCTACACAGATACGCAGTATTTT. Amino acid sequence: CASSLSGGSGGYTDTQYF.

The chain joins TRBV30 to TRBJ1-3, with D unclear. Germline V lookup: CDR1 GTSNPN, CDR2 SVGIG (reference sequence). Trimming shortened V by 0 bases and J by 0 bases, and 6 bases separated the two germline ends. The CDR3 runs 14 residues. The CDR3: CAWSVGNSGNTIYF. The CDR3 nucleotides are TGTGCCTGGAGTGTCGGTAACTCTGGAAACACCATATATTTT.

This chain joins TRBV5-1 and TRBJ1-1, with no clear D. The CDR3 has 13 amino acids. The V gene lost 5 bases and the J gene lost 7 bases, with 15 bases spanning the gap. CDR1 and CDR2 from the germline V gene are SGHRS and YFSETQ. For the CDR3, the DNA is TGCGCCAGCAGAGAGGCCAGCCAGCTTGAAGCTTTCTTT. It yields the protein CASREASQLEAFF.

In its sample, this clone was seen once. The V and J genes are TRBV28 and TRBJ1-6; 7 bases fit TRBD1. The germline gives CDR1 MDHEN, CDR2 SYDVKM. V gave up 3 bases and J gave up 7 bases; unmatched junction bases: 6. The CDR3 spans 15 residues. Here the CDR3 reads CASSLRGTANSPLHF. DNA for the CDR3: TGTGCCAGCAGTTTGAGGGGGACAGCCAATTCACCCCTCCACTTT.

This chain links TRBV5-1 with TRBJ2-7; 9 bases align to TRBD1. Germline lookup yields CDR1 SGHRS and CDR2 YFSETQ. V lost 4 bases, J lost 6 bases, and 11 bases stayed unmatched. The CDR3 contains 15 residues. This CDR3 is CASSEQGAPAGEQYF. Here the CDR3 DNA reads TGCGCCAGCAGCGAACAGGGGGCCCCGGCGGGCGAGCAGTACTTC.

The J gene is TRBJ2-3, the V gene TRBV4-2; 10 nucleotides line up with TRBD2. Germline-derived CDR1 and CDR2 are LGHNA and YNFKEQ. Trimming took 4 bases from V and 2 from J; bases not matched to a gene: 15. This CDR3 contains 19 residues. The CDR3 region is CASSPKRSLAGTYTDTQYF. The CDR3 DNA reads TGTGCCAGCAGCCCCAAGAGGTCACTAGCGGGGACCTACACAGATACGCAGTATTTT.

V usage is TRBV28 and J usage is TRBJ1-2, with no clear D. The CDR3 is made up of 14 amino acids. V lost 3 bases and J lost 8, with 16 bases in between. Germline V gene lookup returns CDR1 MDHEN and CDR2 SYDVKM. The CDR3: CASSFVSGERGYTF. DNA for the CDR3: TGTGCCAGCAGTTTCGTTTCCGGGGAGCGAGGCTACACCTTC.

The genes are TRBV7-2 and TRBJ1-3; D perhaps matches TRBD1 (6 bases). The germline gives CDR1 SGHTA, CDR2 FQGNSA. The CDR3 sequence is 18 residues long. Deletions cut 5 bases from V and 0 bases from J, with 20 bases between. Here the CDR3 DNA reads TGTGCCAGCAGCCCAAGGATGCAGGGGCCGGGCTCTGGAAACACCATATATTTT. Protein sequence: CASSPRMQGPGSGNTIYF.

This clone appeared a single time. This chain's CDR3 is CASSLVGQANTGELFF. The CDR3 DNA reads TGTGCCAGCAGCTTGGTAGGACAGGCGAACACCGGGGAGCTGTTTTTT. This chain links TRBV5-4 with TRBJ2-2; 7 bases agree with TRBD1. The CDR3 totals 16 residues. Germline V gives CDR1 SGHNT, CDR2 YYREEE (reference sequence). V trimming: 0 bases; J trimming: 0 bases; junction bases outside the gene matches: 2.

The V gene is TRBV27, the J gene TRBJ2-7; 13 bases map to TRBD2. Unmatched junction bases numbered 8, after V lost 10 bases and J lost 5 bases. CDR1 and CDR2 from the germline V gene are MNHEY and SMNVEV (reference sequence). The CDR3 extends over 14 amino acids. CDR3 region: CAKQLAGGPHEQYF. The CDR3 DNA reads TGTGCCAAACAACTAGCGGGGGGGCCACACGAGCAGTACTTC.

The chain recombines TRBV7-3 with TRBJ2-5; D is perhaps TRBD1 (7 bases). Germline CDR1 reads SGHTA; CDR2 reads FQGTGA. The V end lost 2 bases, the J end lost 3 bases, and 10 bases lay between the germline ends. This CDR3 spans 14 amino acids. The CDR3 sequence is CASSLGGTEETQYF. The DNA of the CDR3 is TGTGCCAGCAGCTTAGGGGGGACAGAAGAGACCCAGTACTTC.

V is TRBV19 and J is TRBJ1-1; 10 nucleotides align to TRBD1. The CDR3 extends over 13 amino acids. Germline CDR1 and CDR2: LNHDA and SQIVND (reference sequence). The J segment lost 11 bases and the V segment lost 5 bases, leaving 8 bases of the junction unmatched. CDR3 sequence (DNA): TGTGCCAGTAGTGGGGGACAGGGGAGGTCGGCTTTCTTT. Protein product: CASSGGQGRSAFF. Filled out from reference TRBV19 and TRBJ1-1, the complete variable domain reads DGGITQSPKYLFRKEGQNVTLSCEQNLNHDAMYWYRQDPGQGLRLIYYSQIVNDFQKGDIAEGYSVSREKKESFPLTVTSAQKNPTAFYLCASSGGQGRSAFFGQGTRLTVV.

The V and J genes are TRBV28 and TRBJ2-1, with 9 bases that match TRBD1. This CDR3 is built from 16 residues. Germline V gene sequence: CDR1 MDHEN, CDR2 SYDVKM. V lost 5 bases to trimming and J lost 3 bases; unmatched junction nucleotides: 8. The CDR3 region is CASSEPGQGYYNEQFF. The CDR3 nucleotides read TGTGCCAGCAGTGAACCTGGACAGGGGTACTACAATGAGCAGTTCTTC. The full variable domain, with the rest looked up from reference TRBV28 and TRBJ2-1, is DVKVTQSSRYLVKRTGEKVFLECVQDMDHENMFWYRQDPGLGLRLIYFSYDVKMKEKGDIPEGYSVSREKKERFSLILESASTNQTSMYLCASSEPGQGYYNEQFFGPGTRLTVL.

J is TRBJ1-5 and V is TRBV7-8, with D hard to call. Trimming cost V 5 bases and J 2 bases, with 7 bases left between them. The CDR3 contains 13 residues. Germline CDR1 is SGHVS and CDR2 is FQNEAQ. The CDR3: CASSPGGNQPQHF. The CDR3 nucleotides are TGTGCCAGCAGCCCCGGTGGCAATCAGCCCCAGCATTTT.

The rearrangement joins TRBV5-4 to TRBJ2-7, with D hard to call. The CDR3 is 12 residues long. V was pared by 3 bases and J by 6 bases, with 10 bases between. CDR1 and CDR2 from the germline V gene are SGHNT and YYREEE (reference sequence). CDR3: CASSYPRGEQYF. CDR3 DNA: TGTGCCAGCAGCTACCCCCGAGGCGAGCAGTACTTC.

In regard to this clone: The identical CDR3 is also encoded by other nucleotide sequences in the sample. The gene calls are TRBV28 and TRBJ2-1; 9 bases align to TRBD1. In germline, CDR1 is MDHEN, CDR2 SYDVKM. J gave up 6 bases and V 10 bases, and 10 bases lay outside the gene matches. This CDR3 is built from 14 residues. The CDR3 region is CATFPGTGTNEQFF. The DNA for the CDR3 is TGTGCCACGTTTCCCGGGACAGGGACCAATGAGCAGTTCTTC.

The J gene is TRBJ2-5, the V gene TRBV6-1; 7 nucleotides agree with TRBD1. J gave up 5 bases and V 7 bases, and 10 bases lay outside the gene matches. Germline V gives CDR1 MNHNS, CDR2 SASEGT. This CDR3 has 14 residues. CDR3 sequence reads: CASMRGGSGETQYF. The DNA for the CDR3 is TGTGCCAGCATGAGAGGGGGCTCGGGCGAGACCCAGTACTTC.

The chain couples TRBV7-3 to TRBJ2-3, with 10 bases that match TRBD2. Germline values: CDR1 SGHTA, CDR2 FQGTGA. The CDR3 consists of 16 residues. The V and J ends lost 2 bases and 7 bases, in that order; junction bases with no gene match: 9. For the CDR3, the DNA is TGTGCCAGCAGCTTATCAGCGGGGGGGAGCAGAAATACGCAGTATTTT. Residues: CASSLSAGGSRNTQYF.